This T cell receptor beta chain derives from a study of shared clonotypes between healthy human individuals. Replicate PCRs from sorted subsets contained approximately 200 ng DNA, which is 30,000 to 35,000 T cell genomes. Method: immunoSEQ multiplex PCR; TCRdb's copy keeps in-frame clones and lacks some. The sample carries over 950,000 clones, 60% to 85% recorded once. Germline V gene lookup returns CDR1 SGHTA and CDR2 FQGTGA. CDR3 length: 15 residues. V trimming: 4 bases; J trimming: 7 bases; junction bases outside the gene matches: 12. The rearrangement links TRBV7-3 to TRBJ2-5; 7 nucleotides match TRBD2. Sequences were obtained from memory CD4+ T cells from PBMCs. Subset of the sample: CD45RA-negative fraction. The TCR sequence derives from a man aged 18 to 29 in good health. Some clones in this sample may be carry-over from other donors' samples. For the CDR3, the DNA is TGTGCCAGCAGCTCCTCTAGCGGTCCCGTAGGGACCCAGTACTTC. This encodes CASSSSSGPVGTQYF.